These 20 T cell receptor beta chains were sequenced from one sample in a study of blood T cell repertoires in COVID-19. Profiled with immunoSEQ multiplex PCR; TCRdb holds only in-frame clones, not every one. The sample carries about 170,000 clones, approximately 80% recorded once. Material for sequencing was PBMCs or T cells enriched from blood (not recorded which). The source of these receptors is a man aged 45-65 years who had recovered from COVID-19.

This clone came up many times. CDR3 nucleotide sequence: TGTGCCAGCAGCTTAGCCGACTTGCGGACAGGGGACCAGCCCCAGCATTTT. Its translation: CASSLADLRTGDQPQHF. The V and J genes are TRBV7-6 and TRBJ1-5; 9 bases fit TRBD1. V trimming: 0 bases; J trimming: 7 bases; junction bases outside the gene matches: 10. The CDR3 runs 17 residues. The germline CDR1 and CDR2 sequences are SGHVS and FNYEAQ.

The chain carries TRBV6-1 and TRBJ2-1, with D perhaps TRBD1 (6 bases). Germline CDR1 reads MNHNS; CDR2 reads SASEGT. CDR3 length: 14 amino acids. The germline V and J ends were trimmed by 2 bases and 4 bases, with 9 bases remaining between them. The DNA of the CDR3 is TGTGCCAGCAGTGAACAGGGGTATTACAATGAGCAGTTCTTC. Protein sequence: CASSEQGYYNEQFF.

V and J are TRBV11-1 and TRBJ2-5, with 10 nucleotides matching TRBD1. V gave up 5 bases and J gave up 5 bases; unmatched junction bases: 5. From germline, CDR1 is SGHAT and CDR2 FQDESV (reference sequence). This CDR3 comprises 14 residues. The CDR3 DNA sequence: TGTGCCAGCAGCGACAGGGGGCTTGGGGAGACCCAGTACTTC. Protein product: CASSDRGLGETQYF.

The chain uses TRBV5-1 and TRBJ2-7, with 7 bases aligning to TRBD2. This CDR3 has 14 amino acids. V lost 3 bases, J lost 5 bases, and 8 bases stayed unmatched. Germline V CDR1 and CDR2: SGHRS, YFSETQ. CDR3 coding DNA: TGCGCCAGCAGCTGGGGGACTACTCGGGACGAGCAGTACTTC. Translating it yields CASSWGTTRDEQYF.

The V and J genes are TRBV28 and TRBJ1-2; no clear D. The V end lost 6 bases, the J end lost 4 bases, and 15 bases lay between the germline ends. CDR1 and CDR2 from the germline V gene are MDHEN and SYDVKM. The CDR3 runs 14 residues. The CDR3 here is CASSPLTELYGYTF. The CDR3, as DNA: TGTGCCAGCAGCCCTCTCACAGAACTCTATGGCTACACCTTC.

The chain has TRBV7-8 and TRBJ1-5, with 7 bases fitting TRBD1. Germline lookup yields CDR1 SGHVS and CDR2 FQNEAQ. There are 15 residues in the CDR3. With 6 bases clipped from V and 2 bases from J, the junction kept 7 bases outside the gene matches. CDR3 bases: TGTGCCAGCAGTTATCAGGGGGAGGGCAATCAGCCCCAGCATTTT. It yields the protein CASSYQGEGNQPQHF.

This chain joins TRBV18 and TRBJ1-2; 10 positions agree with TRBD1. J was trimmed by 0 bases and V by 6 bases; bases with no gene match: 7. CDR3 length equals 16 residues. CDR1 and CDR2 (germline): KGHSH, LQKENI. The CDR3 DNA sequence: TGTGCCAGCTCCCCAGGACAGGGGGTGGCTAACTATGGCTACACCTTC. Protein product: CASSPGQGVANYGYTF.

This clone was counted between two and nine times. V gene TRBV5-1 combines with J gene TRBJ1-5; D gene unclear. Germline CDR1 SGHRS, CDR2 YFSETQ. The CDR3 extends over 14 amino acids. V dropped 4 bases and J dropped 7 bases, with 15 bases sitting between them. The DNA for the CDR3 is TGCGCCAGCAGCCCTTCGGGGAGTGGGCAGCCCCAGCATTTT. Its translation is CASSPSGSGQPQHF.

The chain is built from TRBV25-1 and TRBJ1-2, with D unresolved. The germline CDR1 and CDR2 sequences are MGHDK and SYGVNS. This CDR3 region has 15 residues. V was trimmed by 6 bases and J by 7 bases, leaving 21 bases between them. CDR3 in DNA: TGTGCCAGCAGCCTAGTAGGAAGCCTGAGTAGTGGCTACACCTTC. Amino acids: CASSLVGSLSSGYTF.

This clone was observed a few times. The chain is built from TRBV2 and TRBJ1-5; possible D gene TRBD1, 6 bases. This CDR3 region has 15 residues. Germline V gene sequence: CDR1 SNHLY, CDR2 FYNNEI. With 7 bases removed from V and 0 bases from J, the gap between germline ends came to 13 bases. The CDR3 is CASTGQSYSNQPQHF. CDR3 nucleotide sequence: TGTGCCAGCACCGGACAGTCTTATAGCAATCAGCCCCAGCATTTT.

The gene calls are TRBV9 and TRBJ2-1, with TRBD2 matching 9 bases. This CDR3 contains 19 residues. CDR1 is SGDLS, CDR2 YYNGEE, per germline. V gave up 3 bases and J gave up 1 base; unmatched junction bases: 14. CDR3 DNA sequence: TGTGCCAGCAGCGCATCGACAGGTTCCAGCGGGGGGTCCTACAATGAGCAGTTCTTC. The encoded protein is CASSASTGSSGGSYNEQFF.

V usage is TRBV6-1 and J usage is TRBJ1-5; TRBD1 matches 7 bases. Losses at the gene ends were 2 bases for V and 7 bases for J; bases not matched to a gene: 14. The CDR3 length is 17 residues. Germline CDR1 MNHNS, CDR2 SASEGT. The CDR3 region is CASSELPVGGAQQPQHF. Written as DNA, the CDR3 is TGTGCCAGCAGTGAACTTCCGGTAGGGGGCGCACAACAGCCCCAGCATTTT.

The chain employs TRBV6-2 or TRBV6-3 and TRBJ1-5, with TRBD1 as a possible D gene (6 bases). Germline CDR1 reads MNHEY; CDR2 reads SVGEGT. V was pared by 2 bases and J by 0 bases, with 20 bases between. This CDR3 contains 19 residues. The CDR3: CASSYLSNRDTYSNQPQHF. The CDR3 bases are TGTGCCAGCAGTTACCTGAGTAACCGGGACACTTATAGCAATCAGCCCCAGCATTTT.

CDR3 sequence reads: CASSFGTSQETQYF. CDR3 coding DNA: TGCGCCAGCAGCTTCGGGACTAGTCAAGAGACCCAGTACTTC. The chain is built from TRBV5-1 and TRBJ2-5; 8 bases line up with TRBD2. The CDR3 is 14 residues long. V lost 2 bases and J lost 2; bases outside the gene matches: 2. From germline, CDR1 is SGHRS and CDR2 YFSETQ.

This sequence joins TRBV12-3 or TRBV12-4 and TRBJ1-2; tentatively, D is TRBD1 (5 bases). V was clipped by 2 bases and J by 6 bases, with 10 bases between them. This CDR3 region has 13 residues. The CDR3 loop reads CASSLRAGNGYTF. CDR3 nucleotides: TGTGCCAGCAGTTTAAGGGCAGGGAATGGCTACACCTTC.

The V and J genes are TRBV9 and TRBJ2-1, with D perhaps TRBD2 (6 bases). Germline V CDR1 and CDR2: SGDLS, YYNGEE. The CDR3 length is 16 residues. Trimming shortened V by 0 bases and J by 0 bases, and 10 bases separated the two germline ends. This CDR3 reads CASSVGGGISYNEQFF. The CDR3 coding sequence is TGTGCCAGCAGCGTAGGTGGGGGGATCTCCTACAATGAGCAGTTCTTC.

The rearrangement links TRBV28 to TRBJ1-5, with TRBD1 identical over 7 bases. Trimming cost V 5 bases and J 4 bases; bases outside gene matches: 5. This CDR3 is built from 14 residues. CDR1 and CDR2 from the germline V gene are MDHEN and SYDVKM. The CDR3 DNA reads TGTGCCAGCAGTATACAGGGGACGAATCAGCCCCAGCATTTT. Amino acids: CASSIQGTNQPQHF.

This clone was recorded at least ten times. V and J are TRBV27 and TRBJ2-4; 7 positions match TRBD2. With V trimmed by 6 bases and J by 3 bases, 8 bases remained unmatched. The CDR3 runs to 15 residues. Germline V CDR1 and CDR2: MNHEY, SMNVEV (reference sequence). This CDR3 is CASSQPRGDKNIQYF. The CDR3, as DNA: TGTGCCAGCAGCCAACCCCGGGGGGACAAAAACATTCAGTACTTC.

A few counts support this clone. The chain couples TRBV7-6 to TRBJ1-6; D is uncertain. CDR3 length: 16 amino acids. Per the germline V gene, CDR1 is SGHVS and CDR2 is FNYEAQ. The germline V and J ends were trimmed by 4 bases and 0 bases, with 10 bases remaining between them. This CDR3 reads CASSSRGSSYNSPLHF. Here the CDR3 DNA reads TGTGCCAGCAGCTCCCGAGGAAGCTCCTATAATTCACCCCTCCACTTT. Full variable domain (remainder filled in from reference TRBV7-6 and TRBJ1-6): GAGVSQSPRYKVTKRGQDVALRCDPISGHVSLYWYRQALGQGPEFLTYFNYEAQQDKSGLPNDRFSAERPEGSISTLTIQRTEQRDSAMYRCASSSRGSSYNSPLHFGNGTRLTVT.

This chain joins TRBV7-8 and TRBJ1-6, with D possibly TRBD1 on 5 matching bases. Germline lookup yields CDR1 SGHVS and CDR2 FQNEAQ. V shed 1 base and J shed 5 bases, with 12 bases lying between them. CDR3 length: 16 residues. CDR3 bases: TGTGCCAGCAGCTTAGATAGTACAGGCAATAATTCACCCCTCCACTTT. Amino acids: CASSLDSTGNNSPLHF. Supplemented by reference TRBV7-8 and TRBJ1-6, the full variable domain reads GAGVSQSPRYKVAKRGQDVALRCDPISGHVSLFWYQQALGQGPEFLTYFQNEAQLDKSGLPSDRFFAERPEGSVSTLKIQRTQQEDSAVYLCASSLDSTGNNSPLHFGNGTRLTVT.